A single sample is the source of the 29 T cell receptor beta chains below, sequenced in a study of cytomegalovirus exposure and HLA in healthy donors (dated by TCRdb to about 2017). The library was generated by the immunoSEQ multiplex PCR assay. For the multiplex PCR, a mixture combining 60 forward primers for TCR Vbeta segments and 13 reverse primers for TCR Jbeta segments was used. TCRdb stores this immuneACCESS table with in-frame sequences only. Part of the clones is absent; in the studies checked, under half of the shortfall reflects unresolved V genes, and no reason is known for the rest. The sample profile shows about 63,000 clones; roughly 70% of them were found once. About 23% of the sample comes from the top ten. Sequencing was carried out using PBMCs. The receptors derive from a man aged 45-60 years in good health and CMV-seropositive.

The V call is TRBV28, the J call TRBJ2-7; no clear D gene. V gave up 5 bases and J gave up 5 bases, with 7 bases separating them. This CDR3 comprises 11 residues. CDR1 is MDHEN, CDR2 SYDVKM, per germline. CDR3 sequence (DNA): TGTGCCAGCAGTCCCCTCCACGAGCAGTACTTC. Protein sequence: CASSPLHEQYF.

The chain is built from TRBV29-1 and TRBJ2-3; 8 bases align to TRBD2. V dropped 4 bases and J dropped 5; count of bases not matched to a gene: 8. This CDR3 has 14 amino acids. In germline, CDR1 is SQVTM, CDR2 ANQGSEA. The CDR3 loop reads CSVGRAGGGDTQYF. The DNA of the CDR3 is TGCAGCGTTGGGAGGGCCGGGGGGGGAGATACGCAGTATTTT.

The chain carries TRBV6-1 and TRBJ1-5; possible D gene TRBD1, 5 bases. The length of the CDR3 is 14 residues. The V end was cut by 0 bases, the J end by 5 bases, with 8 bases between. Germline V gene lookup returns CDR1 MNHNS and CDR2 SASEGT. DNA for the CDR3: TGTGCCAGCAGTGAAGCGGGGCACCATCAGCCCCAGCATTTT. Translation gives CASSEAGHHQPQHF.

This clone was recorded a few times. This sequence joins TRBV6-6 and TRBJ2-1; no clear D gene. The germline V gene has CDR1 MNHNY and CDR2 SVGAGI (reference sequence). This CDR3 has 11 residues. Trimming removed 5 bases at V and 7 bases at J, with 6 bases between. CDR3 in DNA: TGTGCCAGCAGTAATACAAATGAGCAGTTCTTC. This gives the protein CASSNTNEQFF.

V gene TRBV5-4 combines with J gene TRBJ2-7, with D possibly being TRBD1 (6 bases). V lost 0 bases and J 2 bases, leaving 12 bases between the germline ends. Germline values: CDR1 SGHNT, CDR2 YYREEE (reference sequence). This CDR3 spans 15 amino acids. In DNA, the CDR3 is TGTGCCAGCAGCTTGGGTAGGACAGCAACCTACGAGCAGTACTTC. It is translated as CASSLGRTATYEQYF.

V usage is TRBV5-6 and J usage is TRBJ1-5; no clear D. The germline V gene encodes CDR1 SGHDT and CDR2 YYEEEE. Trimming cost V 0 bases and J 4 bases, with 11 bases left between them. The CDR3 runs to 15 residues. CDR3 in amino acids: CASSLGQALNQPQHF. The CDR3 nucleotides are TGTGCCAGCAGCTTGGGGCAGGCGCTTAATCAGCCCCAGCATTTT.

CDR3 sequence: CASSLLGQPSGANVLTF. The CDR3, as DNA: TGTGCCAGCAGTTTATTGGGACAACCCTCTGGGGCCAACGTCCTGACTTTC. The chain carries TRBV27 and TRBJ2-6, with TRBD1 as a possible D gene (6 bases). The germline CDR1 and CDR2 sequences are MNHEY and SMNVEV (reference sequence). This CDR3 spans 17 amino acids. V was clipped by 1 base and J by 0 bases, with 10 bases between them.

The rearrangement joins TRBV4-3 to TRBJ2-1; 9 bases align to TRBD1. The CDR3 runs 17 residues. Trimming removed 0 bases from V and 3 bases from J; junction bases left unmatched: 6. The germline CDR1 and CDR2 sequences are LGHNA and YSLEER. The CDR3 DNA is TGCGCCAGCAGCCAAGACACCGGGACAGGGTACTACAATGAGCAGTTCTTC. Translating it yields CASSQDTGTGYYNEQFF.

This clone was seen a single time. V is TRBV1 and J is TRBJ1-4; TRBD1, the table's D call, was not compared with the DNA. TRBV1 is described as a pseudogene. The CDR3 totals 15 residues. CDR3: CTSRPTTGAGEKLFF. CDR3 nucleotides: TGCACCAGCAGACCCACGACAGGGGCTGGTGAAAAACTGTTTTTT.

The CDR3 region is CASSQVGGQSQETQYF. The DNA of the CDR3 is TGCGCCAGCAGCCAAGTCGGAGGACAGAGCCAAGAGACCCAGTACTTC. The rearrangement joins TRBV4-1 to TRBJ2-5; tentative D call: TRBD1 (6 bases). Germline CDR1 reads MGHRA; CDR2 reads YSYEKL. The CDR3 length is 16 residues. V was trimmed by 1 base and J by 1 base, leaving 13 bases between them.

This clone came up once. The chain links TRBV6-1 to TRBJ2-5; 8 nucleotides line up with TRBD1. In germline, CDR1 is MNHNS, CDR2 SASEGT. This CDR3 is 13 amino acids long. V lost 11 bases and J lost 4; bases outside the gene matches: 9. The CDR3, as DNA: TGTGCCTCCTCGGACAGGGCCCGAGAGACCCAGTACTTC. Translated, it gives CASSDRARETQYF.

The genes are TRBV18 and TRBJ1-1; 11 bases are shared with TRBD1. From germline, CDR1 is KGHSH and CDR2 LQKENI. Trimming took 1 base from V and 1 from J; bases not matched to a gene: 2. The CDR3 covers 16 residues. This CDR3 reads CASSPLGQGGNTEAFF. The CDR3 coding sequence is TGTGCCAGCTCACCACTGGGACAGGGGGGGAACACTGAAGCTTTCTTT.

The J gene is TRBJ1-1, the V gene TRBV4-3, with a tentative D call TRBD1 (5 bases). This CDR3 has 15 residues. Germline V CDR1 and CDR2: LGHNA, YSLEER. V lost 1 base and J lost 8, with 17 bases in between. In DNA form, the CDR3 reads TGCGCCAGCAGCCAAGCTCCAACAGGTTCAGCCGAAGCTTTCTTT. Translated: CASSQAPTGSAEAFF.

This sequence joins TRBV5-1 and TRBJ1-5; D remains unclear. This CDR3 spans 15 amino acids. V lost 4 bases, J lost 3 bases, and 14 bases lay in between. The germline V gene encodes CDR1 SGHRS and CDR2 YFSETQ. The CDR3, as DNA: TGCGCCAGCAGCAGTGATGGCGGAATCAATCAGCCCCAGCATTTT. Protein: CASSSDGGINQPQHF. Full variable domain (remainder filled in from reference TRBV5-1 and TRBJ1-5): KAGVTQTPRYLIKTRGQQVTLSCSPISGHRSVSWYQQTPGQGLQFLFEYFSETQRNKGNFPGRFSGRQFSNSRSEMNVSTLELGDSALYLCASSSDGGINQPQHFGDGTRLSIL.

The chain is built from TRBV29-1 and TRBJ2-5; maybe TRBD2 (6 bases). The CDR3 is 14 residues long. Trimming took off 4 bases at V and 2 bases at J, with 14 bases between the two ends. Germline V gene lookup returns CDR1 SQVTM and CDR2 ANQGSEA. The CDR3 nucleotides are TGCAGCGTTGTATCTATGGGGGGTCAAGAGACCCAGTACTTC. It codes for CSVVSMGGQETQYF.

This clone came up once. The DNA of the CDR3 is TGCAGCGCCGAGGCCCCTGAGCAGTTCTTC. This codes for CSAEAPEQFF. The V gene is TRBV29-1, the J gene TRBJ2-1; no definite D call. This CDR3 is built from 10 residues. Germline V lookup: CDR1 SQVTM, CDR2 ANQGSEA. V was cut by 7 bases and J by 9 bases, with 10 bases left in between.

The rearrangement joins TRBV10-3 to TRBJ2-1; 11 bases align to TRBD2. The CDR3 covers 15 residues. CDR1 and CDR2 (germline): ENHRY, SYGVKD. V shed 0 bases and J 5 bases; nucleotides not matched to a gene: 0. Written as DNA, the CDR3 is TGTGCCATCAGTGAGTCACTAGCGGGAGACAATGAGCAGTTCTTC. Protein sequence: CAISESLAGDNEQFF.

The V and J genes are TRBV6-6 and TRBJ1-5; 8 bases match TRBD1. From germline, CDR1 is MNHNY and CDR2 SVGAGI (reference sequence). V shed 7 bases and J 2 bases; nucleotides not matched to a gene: 7. This CDR3 spans 15 amino acids. In nucleotides, the CDR3 is TGTGCCAGCAAACGACAGGGGATGGGCAATCAGCCCCAGCATTTT. Translation: CASKRQGMGNQPQHF.

The rearrangement joins TRBV30 to TRBJ1-3; 9 nucleotides line up with TRBD1. Germline V gene lookup returns CDR1 GTSNPN and CDR2 SVGIG (reference sequence). The CDR3 extends over 16 amino acids. V lost 3 bases, J lost 3 bases, and 9 bases stayed unmatched. CDR3 protein: CAWRGGQGSFGNTIYF. In DNA form, the CDR3 reads TGTGCCTGGAGAGGAGGACAGGGGTCCTTTGGAAACACCATATATTTT. Together with reference TRBV30 and TRBJ1-3, the CDR3 gives the full variable domain: SQTIHQWPATLVQPVGSPLSLECTVEGTSNPNLYWYRQAAGRGLQLLFYSVGIGQISSEVPQNLSASRPQDRQFILSSKKLLLSDSGFYLCAWRGGQGSFGNTIYFGEGSWLTVV.

V gene TRBV9 combines with J gene TRBJ2-7; 8 bases agree with TRBD2. Trimming at V came to 2 bases and at J to 5 bases, leaving 6 bases not matched to a gene. The germline gives CDR1 SGDLS, CDR2 YYNGEE. The CDR3 loop spans 14 amino acids. CDR3 residues: CASSVDGRADEQYF. CDR3 DNA: TGTGCCAGCAGCGTTGACGGGAGGGCCGACGAGCAGTACTTC.

This clone was found once. The J gene is TRBJ1-2, the V gene TRBV19; no clear D. The CDR3 consists of 19 residues. CDR1 LNHDA and CDR2 SQIVND come from the germline V gene (reference sequence). Trimming took 4 bases from V and 0 from J, leaving 24 bases between them. Written as DNA, the CDR3 is TGTGCCAGTAGTAATTATAGGCTAGGTGCCAAACGTACTAACTATGGCTACACCTTC. Protein: CASSNYRLGAKRTNYGYTF.

This clone was found a few times. V gene TRBV6-1 combines with J gene TRBJ2-7; perhaps TRBD1 as D (6 bases). Trimming pared 1 base from V and 6 bases from J, leaving 10 bases between. Germline CDR1 is MNHNS and CDR2 is SASEGT. This CDR3 region has 13 residues. The CDR3 region is CASSEDREGEQYF. CDR3 DNA: TGTGCCAGCAGTGAAGACAGGGAAGGCGAGCAGTACTTC.

In its sample, this clone was seen once. In DNA form, the CDR3 reads TGTGCCAGCAGTGCGGGGGGGGAAGGTATTTATCAGCCCCAGCATTTT. It yields the protein CASSAGGEGIYQPQHF. This chain joins TRBV6-1 and TRBJ1-5, with D maybe TRBD1 (5 bases). Germline assignment: CDR1 MNHNS and CDR2 SASEGT. CDR3 length: 16 residues. Trimming left V 4 bases short and J 5 bases short, with 18 bases between.

The chain couples TRBV28 to TRBJ2-7; D perhaps matches TRBD1 (8 bases). Trimming cost V 5 bases and J 9 bases, with 26 bases left between them. CDR3 length equals 16 residues. CDR1 is MDHEN and CDR2 is SYDVKM in the germline V gene. The CDR3 DNA is TGTGCCAGCAGTGGGGGGCTTTGGGGGGGACAGGAGAGGCAGTACTTC. This sequence encodes CASSGGLWGGQERQYF.

This chain uses TRBV4-1 with TRBJ1-1; D is possibly TRBD1 (5 bases). Trimming left V 0 bases short and J 10 bases short, with 15 bases between. Germline V gene lookup returns CDR1 MGHRA and CDR2 YSYEKL. There are 14 residues in the CDR3. For the CDR3, the DNA is TGCGCCAGCAGCCAAGATCTCGAAGGGGTGGTAGCTTTCTTT. Amino acid sequence: CASSQDLEGVVAFF.

This clone occurred a few times. The rearrangement uses TRBV27 and TRBJ2-1, with 8 positions matching TRBD1. The junction had 7 bases not matched to a gene; V was cut back by 0 bases and J by 9 bases. Germline-derived CDR1 and CDR2 are MNHEY and SMNVEV (reference sequence). This CDR3 is built from 15 residues. As DNA, the CDR3 is TGTGCCAGCAGTTTATCGAGGACAGGGAACACTGAGCAGTTCTTC. Encoded protein: CASSLSRTGNTEQFF.

This chain links TRBV5-1 with TRBJ1-5; 8 bases line up with TRBD1. Trimming cost V 2 bases and J 6 bases; bases outside gene matches: 4. This CDR3 has 14 residues. Germline assignment: CDR1 SGHRS and CDR2 YFSETQ. Written as DNA, the CDR3 is TGCGCCAGCAGCTTCAGGGGGCTCGGTCAGCCCCAGCATTTT. It encodes CASSFRGLGQPQHF.

A few counts support this clone. The gene calls are TRBV9 and TRBJ2-3; TRBD2 aligns across 10 bases. Germline lookup yields CDR1 SGDLS and CDR2 YYNGEE. V dropped 6 bases and J dropped 4; count of bases not matched to a gene: 5. The CDR3 contains 14 residues. The CDR3 coding sequence is TGTGCCAGCACCCTTAGCGGGGGGCCAGATACGCAGTATTTT. This codes for CASTLSGGPDTQYF.

The chain combines TRBV7-8 with TRBJ2-5, with a tentative D call TRBD2 (5 bases). V lost 5 bases and J 10 bases, leaving 11 bases between the germline ends. This CDR3 is 11 amino acids long. Germline V gene sequence: CDR1 SGHVS, CDR2 FQNEAQ. CDR3 sequence: CASSLERDQYF. CDR3 DNA: TGTGCCAGCAGCCTAGAGAGGGACCAGTACTTC.